These 32 T cell receptor beta chains came from one sample sequenced in a study of blood T cell repertoires in COVID-19. Generated by immunoSEQ multiplex PCR, the TCRdb table keeps only in-frame clones and is missing some. The sample has 300,000 to 450,000 clones; 85% to 90% are singletons. The sequencing sample was made of peripheral blood. The receptor source for this set is a human donor in a cohort sampled during active COVID-19.

This clone was observed a handful of times. The DNA of the CDR3 is TGTGCCAGCAGCCGCGGGCCAGGGGACGTCGACGAGCAGTACTTC. Translated, it gives CASSRGPGDVDEQYF. The rearrangement uses TRBV5-8 and TRBJ2-7; D may be TRBD1 (6 bases). The CDR3 extends over 15 amino acids. Trimming left V 4 bases short and J 5 bases short, with 19 bases between. Germline CDR1 is SGHTS and CDR2 is YDEGEE. The full variable domain, in which reference TRBV5-8 and TRBJ2-7 provide the parts outside the CDR3, is EAGVTQSPTHLIKTRGQQATLRCSPISGHTSVYWYQQALGLGLQFLLWYDEGEERNRGNFPPRFSGRQFPNYSSELNVNALELEDSALYLCASSRGPGDVDEQYFGPGTRLTVT.

The chain joins TRBV21-1 to TRBJ1-2; whether TRBD1, the table's D call, matches the DNA was not checked. TRBV21-1 is a documented pseudogene. The CDR3 contains 14 residues. The chain's CDR3 is CASSRRQCSYGYTF. The CDR3 DNA follows: TGTGCCAGCAGCCGAAGACAGTGCAGCTATGGCTACACCTTC.

This rearrangement joins TRBV11-2 to TRBJ2-7; 9 positions agree with TRBD1. Germline values: CDR1 SGHAT, CDR2 FQNNGV. The trim removed 3 bases at V and 3 bases at J, leaving 3 bases unmatched. This CDR3 region has 14 residues. The CDR3 coding sequence is TGTGCCAGCAGCTTCGGGACAGGGAGCTACGAGCAGTACTTC. Translation: CASSFGTGSYEQYF.

The V and J genes are TRBV30 and TRBJ1-1; D is uncertain. This CDR3 has 15 residues. The ends were cut back, 2 bases at V and 0 bases at J, with 13 bases in the middle. Per the germline V gene, CDR1 is GTSNPN and CDR2 is SVGIG (reference sequence). CDR3 sequence (DNA): TGTGCCTGGAGTCTGTGGACTTTAGTGAACACTGAAGCTTTCTTT. Its translation: CAWSLWTLVNTEAFF.

The rearrangement links TRBV7-9 to TRBJ1-3; D is unclear. V lost 4 bases, J lost 0 bases, and 10 bases lay in between. This CDR3 has 15 residues. Germline V gene lookup returns CDR1 SEHNR and CDR2 FQNEAQ (reference sequence). CDR3 sequence: CASSWPPSSGNTIYF. The CDR3 DNA reads TGTGCCAGCAGCTGGCCCCCCTCCTCTGGAAACACCATATATTTT.

The V call is TRBV6-5, the J call TRBJ2-7, with D tentatively TRBD2 (6 bases). The CDR3 totals 15 residues. V was cut by 2 bases and J by 3 bases, with 14 bases left in between. Germline CDR1 and CDR2: MNHEY and SVGAGI. CDR3 in amino acids: CASSYRLWGDYEQYF. For the CDR3, the DNA is TGTGCCAGCAGTTACAGGCTCTGGGGGGACTACGAGCAGTACTTC.

In DNA form, the CDR3 reads TGTGCCTCCGGAGGGGGCTACACCTTC. It is translated as CASGGGYTF. The chain employs TRBV28 and TRBJ1-2; the D is unclear. Deletions cut 11 bases from V and 8 bases from J, with 9 bases between. Per germline, CDR1 MDHEN and CDR2 SYDVKM. This CDR3 contains 9 residues.

This clone was seen many times. The chain joins TRBV6-1 to TRBJ2-1, with TRBD2 matching over 10 bases. The ends lost 2 bases at V and 16 bases at J; junction bases unmatched: 17. The CDR3 is 16 amino acids. Germline CDR1 MNHNS, CDR2 SASEGT. As DNA, the CDR3 is TGTGCCAGCAGTGAAAACAGCGGGGGGGCCGGGTCCTCGCATTTCTTC. It specifies CASSENSGGAGSSHFF.

CDR3 loop: CASSAPGQETQYF. Written as DNA, the CDR3 is TGTGCCAGCAGTGCTCCAGGTCAAGAGACCCAGTACTTC. The chain carries TRBV2 and TRBJ2-5; D unresolved. CDR3 length: 13 residues. The V gene lost 4 bases and the J gene lost 2 bases, with 8 bases spanning the gap. Germline loops: CDR1 SNHLY, CDR2 FYNNEI.

This chain links TRBV7-9 with TRBJ2-5; D not certain. Trimming removed 0 bases from V and 1 base from J, with 6 bases in between. The CDR3 totals 14 residues. CDR1 SEHNR and CDR2 FQNEAQ come from the germline V gene (reference sequence). CDR3: CASSLAAAQETQYF. The CDR3 coding sequence is TGTGCCAGCAGCTTAGCCGCGGCCCAAGAGACCCAGTACTTC.

The gene calls are TRBV2 and TRBJ2-2, with a possible D match to TRBD1 (6 bases). The V gene lost 7 bases and the J gene lost 0 bases, with 18 bases spanning the gap. CDR3 length: 17 residues. The germline CDR1 and CDR2 sequences are SNHLY and FYNNEI. The CDR3 region is CASTFSSTGSNTGELFF. CDR3 DNA sequence: TGTGCCAGCACGTTTAGCTCGACAGGCTCGAACACCGGGGAGCTGTTTTTT.

V and J are TRBV18 and TRBJ1-5; 11 nucleotides match TRBD1. The CDR3 covers 14 residues. Trimming at V came to 3 bases and at J to 5 bases, leaving 0 bases not matched to a gene. Germline V lookup: CDR1 KGHSH, CDR2 LQKENI. CDR3 sequence reads: CASSPGQGDQPQHF. CDR3 DNA sequence: TGTGCCAGCTCACCGGGACAGGGGGATCAGCCCCAGCATTTT.

This clone has a handful of counts. The chain uses TRBV28 and TRBJ1-1, with 7 bases lining up with TRBD1. Germline CDR1 MDHEN, CDR2 SYDVKM. This CDR3 is built from 13 residues. J gave up 3 bases and V 9 bases, and 7 bases lay outside the gene matches. In DNA form, the CDR3 reads TGTGCCAGTACTGGACAGGAGTACACTGAAGCTTTCTTT. Translating gives CASTGQEYTEAFF.

The V gene is TRBV6-5, the J gene TRBJ2-2, with 7 bases lining up with TRBD1. In germline, CDR1 is MNHEY, CDR2 SVGAGI. CDR3 size: 14 residues. V was clipped by 6 bases and J by 7 bases; unmatched bases: 8. Here the CDR3 DNA reads TGTGCCAGCAGGGCACAGGGGTGGGTCGGGGAGCTGTTTTTT. Translated, it gives CASRAQGWVGELFF.

The chain uses TRBV10-1 and TRBJ2-7, with D possibly matching TRBD1 (5 bases). This CDR3 region has 15 residues. In germline, CDR1 is WNHNN, CDR2 SYGVQD (reference sequence). The V end was cut by 3 bases, the J end by 0 bases, with 12 bases between. CDR3 in amino acids: CASSDTGALSYEQYF. CDR3 sequence (DNA): TGCGCCAGCAGTGACACAGGCGCGCTCTCCTACGAGCAGTACTTC.

This clone has just a few counts. The chain recombines TRBV5-1 with TRBJ1-2; TRBD1 matches 10 bases. V shed 4 bases and J 8 bases; nucleotides not matched to a gene: 8. Per germline, CDR1 SGHRS and CDR2 YFSETQ. CDR3 length: 14 amino acids. The CDR3 spells CASSPAGTGVGYTF. The CDR3 DNA reads as TGCGCCAGCAGCCCGGCTGGGACAGGGGTAGGCTACACCTTC.

The J gene is TRBJ1-4, the V gene TRBV28; possibly TRBD1 for D (5 bases). V lost 2 bases and J 4 bases, leaving 8 bases between the germline ends. This CDR3 is 14 amino acids long. CDR1 is MDHEN, CDR2 SYDVKM, per germline. CDR3 residues: CASSLGGGNEKLFF. The CDR3 DNA is TGTGCCAGCAGTTTAGGGGGAGGTAATGAAAAACTGTTTTTT.

CDR3 region: CASSGSGSGNTIYF. CDR3 nucleotide sequence: TGTGCCAGCAGTGGGTCGGGTTCTGGAAACACCATATATTTT. The chain uses TRBV2 and TRBJ1-3; D unresolved. CDR3 length: 14 residues. Trimming took off 4 bases at V and 1 base at J, with 8 bases between the two ends. In germline, CDR1 is SNHLY, CDR2 FYNNEI.

For the CDR3, the DNA is TGTGCCAGCAGTGGTCTACCTGGGGCCAACGTCCTGACTTTC. Encoded protein: CASSGLPGANVLTF. The chain combines TRBV27 with TRBJ2-6, with unresolved D. V lost 5 bases and J lost 2, with 7 bases in between. This CDR3 spans 14 amino acids. Germline CDR1 MNHEY, CDR2 SMNVEV (reference sequence).

The rearrangement joins TRBV6-5 to TRBJ1-2, with 7 bases lining up with TRBD1. V was pared by 6 bases and J by 4 bases, with 8 bases of the junction left unmatched. This CDR3 spans 14 amino acids. Germline CDR1 MNHEY, CDR2 SVGAGI. This CDR3 is CASSRQGRSYGYTF. For the CDR3, the DNA is TGTGCCAGCAGCCGACAGGGTAGGAGCTATGGCTACACCTTC.

The V and J genes are TRBV4-1 and TRBJ2-6; TRBD1 matches at 8 bases. The CDR3 has 18 residues. With V trimmed by 3 bases and J by 2 bases, 9 bases remained unmatched. The V gene's germline CDR1 is MGHRA and CDR2 YSYEKL. CDR3 region: CASSQRQGALTGANVLTF. CDR3 in DNA: TGCGCCAGCAGCCAGAGGCAGGGGGCTCTCACTGGGGCCAACGTCCTGACTTTC.

J is TRBJ2-1 and V is TRBV19; D is perhaps TRBD2 (5 bases). The germline V gene encodes CDR1 LNHDA and CDR2 SQIVND (reference sequence). This CDR3 region has 13 residues. V lost 5 bases and J 8 bases, leaving 13 bases between the germline ends. The chain's CDR3 is CASSPEVRDEQFF. CDR3 DNA sequence: TGTGCCAGTAGTCCCGAGGTGAGGGATGAGCAGTTCTTC.

The V call is TRBV11-3, the J call TRBJ2-7, with 8 bases matching TRBD1. Germline V gene data show CDR1 as SGHNT and CDR2 as YENEEA. The CDR3 extends over 15 amino acids. The V gene end was trimmed by 3 bases and the J gene end by 2 bases; junction bases not matched to a gene: 6. The CDR3 is CASSFMTGETYEQYF. For the CDR3, the DNA is TGTGCCAGCAGCTTCATGACAGGGGAAACCTACGAGCAGTACTTC.

The CDR3 DNA follows: TGTGCCAGCTCATCCTCCGGGAGTAGTCCCCAATACGAGCAGTACTTC. Translation: CASSSSGSSPQYEQYF. V gene TRBV18 combines with J gene TRBJ2-7; tentative D call: TRBD2 (6 bases). CDR3 length: 16 amino acids. Per the germline V gene, CDR1 is KGHSH and CDR2 is LQKENI. V was trimmed by 5 bases and J by 4 bases, leaving 21 bases between them.

A note on this clone: Since a much larger clone is just one base distant, this may be a read error. V is TRBV30 and J is TRBJ1-2; 7 positions match TRBD1. CDR1 and CDR2 from the germline V gene are GTSNPN and SVGIG (reference sequence). CDR3 length: 13 residues. V lost 2 bases, J lost 4 bases, and 4 bases stayed unmatched. This CDR3 is CAWSRDRSYGYTF. As DNA, the CDR3 is TGTGCCTGGAGTAGGGACAGATCCTATGGCTACACCTTC.

A single count supports this clone. The rearrangement uses TRBV3-1 (or the pseudogene TRBV3-2) and TRBJ1-2; D gene ambiguous. The CDR3 length is 13 residues. V lost 0 bases and J lost 6, with 8 bases in between. In germline, CDR1 is LGHDT, CDR2 YNNKEL (reference sequence). CDR3 residues: CASSQEKQDGYTF. Here the CDR3 DNA reads TGTGCCAGCAGCCAAGAAAAGCAGGATGGCTACACCTTC.

The chain combines TRBV10-3 with TRBJ2-1; 12 nucleotides line up with TRBD2. With 2 bases clipped from V and 4 bases from J, the junction kept 6 bases outside the gene matches. Germline V CDR1 and CDR2: ENHRY, SYGVKD. The CDR3 has 17 amino acids. For the CDR3, the DNA is TGTGCCATCAGTGAGGGAGATCTAGCGGGAGGGTACAATGAGCAGTTCTTC. It specifies CAISEGDLAGGYNEQFF.

The chain couples TRBV15 to TRBJ2-3; 15 bases fit TRBD2. There are 19 residues in the CDR3. CDR1 is LNHNV and CDR2 is YYDKDF in the germline V gene (reference sequence). Trimming removed 0 bases from V and 0 bases from J; junction bases left unmatched: 4. In nucleotides, the CDR3 is TGTGCCACCAGCAGAGATAGGGGACTAGCGGGGGGTAGCACAGATACGCAGTATTTT. Its protein is CATSRDRGLAGGSTDTQYF.

This rearrangement joins TRBV10-3 to TRBJ2-7; TRBD2 matches at 13 bases. The CDR3 consists of 14 residues. After removal of 4 bases from V and 3 bases from J, the junction contained 0 bases not matched to a gene. Per the germline V gene, CDR1 is ENHRY and CDR2 is SYGVKD. CDR3 DNA sequence: TGTGCCATCAGTGGGACTAGCGGGGGCTACGAGCAGTACTTC. Protein: CAISGTSGGYEQYF.

The chain is built from TRBV30 and TRBJ1-2; D call uncertain. Germline values: CDR1 GTSNPN, CDR2 SVGIG (reference sequence). This CDR3 contains 12 residues. V was trimmed by 3 bases and J by 8 bases, leaving 13 bases between them. In DNA form, the CDR3 reads TGTGCCTGGAGCCCCCCCCCGGAGGGCTACACCTTC. As protein: CAWSPPPEGYTF.

The CDR3 sequence: CSVRWLAGDEQFF. CDR3 DNA: TGCAGCGTGCGGTGGTTAGCGGGGGATGAGCAGTTCTTC. V is TRBV29-1 and J is TRBJ2-1; 9 bases match TRBD2. The V gene end was trimmed by 6 bases and the J gene end by 8 bases; junction bases not matched to a gene: 8. CDR3 length: 13 residues. The germline gives CDR1 SQVTM, CDR2 ANQGSEA.

The gene calls are TRBV11-2 and TRBJ2-2; TRBD1 aligns across 8 bases. Germline-derived CDR1 and CDR2 are SGHAT and FQNNGV. CDR3 length: 17 residues. V gave up 6 bases and J gave up 4 bases; unmatched junction bases: 13. This chain's CDR3 is CASRSRPQGAFTGELFF. CDR3 bases: TGTGCCAGCAGATCACGGCCCCAGGGGGCCTTCACCGGGGAGCTGTTTTTT. Supplemented by reference TRBV11-2 and TRBJ2-2, the full variable domain reads EAGVAQSPRYKIIEKRQSVAFWCNPISGHATLYWYQQILGQGPKLLIQFQNNGVVDDSQLPKDRFSAERLKGVDSTLKIQPAKLEDSAVYLCASRSRPQGAFTGELFFGEGSRLTVL.